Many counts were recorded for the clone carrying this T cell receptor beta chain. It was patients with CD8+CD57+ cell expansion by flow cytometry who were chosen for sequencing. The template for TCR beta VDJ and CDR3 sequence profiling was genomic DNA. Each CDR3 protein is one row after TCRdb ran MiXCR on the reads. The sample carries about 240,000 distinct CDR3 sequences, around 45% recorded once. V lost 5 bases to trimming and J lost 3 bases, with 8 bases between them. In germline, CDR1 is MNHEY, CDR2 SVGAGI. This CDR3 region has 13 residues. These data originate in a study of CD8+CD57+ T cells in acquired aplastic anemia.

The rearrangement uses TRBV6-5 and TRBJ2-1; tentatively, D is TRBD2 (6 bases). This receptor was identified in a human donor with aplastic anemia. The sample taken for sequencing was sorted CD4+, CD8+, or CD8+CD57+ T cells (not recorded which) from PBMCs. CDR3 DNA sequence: TGTGCCAGCAGTGCCGGGGGCTACAATGAGCAGTTCTTC. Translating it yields CASSAGGYNEQFF.